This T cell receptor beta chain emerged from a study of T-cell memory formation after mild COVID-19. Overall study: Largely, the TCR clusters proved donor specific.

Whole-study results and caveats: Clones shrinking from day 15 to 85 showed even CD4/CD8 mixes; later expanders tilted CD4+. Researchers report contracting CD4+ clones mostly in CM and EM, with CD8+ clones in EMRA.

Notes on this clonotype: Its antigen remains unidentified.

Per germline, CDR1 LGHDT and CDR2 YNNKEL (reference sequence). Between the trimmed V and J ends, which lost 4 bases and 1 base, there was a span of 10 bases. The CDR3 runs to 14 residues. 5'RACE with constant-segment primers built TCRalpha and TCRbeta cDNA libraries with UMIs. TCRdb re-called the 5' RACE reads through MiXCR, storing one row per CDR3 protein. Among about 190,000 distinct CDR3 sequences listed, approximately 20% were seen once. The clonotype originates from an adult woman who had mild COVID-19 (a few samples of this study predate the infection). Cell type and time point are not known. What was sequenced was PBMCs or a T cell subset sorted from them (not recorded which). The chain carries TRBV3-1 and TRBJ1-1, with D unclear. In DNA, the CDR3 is TGTGCCAGCAGCCGAAGTTTGTCGAACACTGAAGCTTTCTTT. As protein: CASSRSLSNTEAFF.